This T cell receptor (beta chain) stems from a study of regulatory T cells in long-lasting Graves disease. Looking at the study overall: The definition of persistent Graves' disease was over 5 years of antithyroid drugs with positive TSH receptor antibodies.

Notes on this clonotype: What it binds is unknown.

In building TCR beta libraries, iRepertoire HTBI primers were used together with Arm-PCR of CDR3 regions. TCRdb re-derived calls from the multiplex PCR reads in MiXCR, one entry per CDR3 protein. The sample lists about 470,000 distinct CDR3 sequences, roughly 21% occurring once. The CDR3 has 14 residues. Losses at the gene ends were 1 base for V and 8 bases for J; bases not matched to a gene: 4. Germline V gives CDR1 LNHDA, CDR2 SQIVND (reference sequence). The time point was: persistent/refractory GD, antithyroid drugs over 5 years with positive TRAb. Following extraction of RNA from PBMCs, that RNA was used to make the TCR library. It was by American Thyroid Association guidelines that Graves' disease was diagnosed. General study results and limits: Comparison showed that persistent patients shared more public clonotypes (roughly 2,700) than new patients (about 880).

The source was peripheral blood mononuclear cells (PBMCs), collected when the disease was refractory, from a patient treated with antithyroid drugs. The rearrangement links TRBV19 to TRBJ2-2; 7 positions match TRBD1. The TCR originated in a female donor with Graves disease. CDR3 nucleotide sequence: TGTGCCAGTAGTATAGCTCCGGGACAGGGGGAGCTGTTTTTT. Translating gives CASSIAPGQGELFF. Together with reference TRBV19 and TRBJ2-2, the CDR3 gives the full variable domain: DGGITQSPKYLFRKEGQNVTLSCEQNLNHDAMYWYRQDPGQGLRLIYYSQIVNDFQKGDIAEGYSVSREKKESFPLTVTSAQKNPTAFYLCASSIAPGQGELFFGEGSRLTVL.